This TCR beta chain was identified during a study of OX40 agonist ivuxolimab in advanced cancers. Across the whole study: Partial responses were achieved by three patients, one with hepatocellular carcinoma and two with cutaneous melanoma. Findings and limits, study-wide: CD8+ T cells (on average) carried more expanded clones than CD4+ T cells. Partial responders receiving 0.1-3.0 mg/kg showed among the lowest clonal expansion.

Comment on this clone: Its matching antigen is unknown.

The method was immunoSEQ multiplex PCR; TCRdb's version includes in-frame clones alone and lacks a portion of them. The table lists over 55,000 clones, 86% of them singletons. Blood got drawn at baseline, again on cycle 4 day 1, and then on cycle 7 day 1. The CDR3 runs 14 residues. Germline CDR1 reads SGHTA; CDR2 reads FQGNSA. V lost 1 base to trimming and J lost 5 bases, with 8 bases between them. The receptor comes from an adult with an advanced solid tumor such as melanoma, head and neck, liver or kidney cancer. The V and J genes are TRBV7-2 and TRBJ2-2; a possible D gene is TRBD2 (6 bases). Sample: CD4+ or CD8+ T cells sorted from blood, taken in a trial of the OX40 agonist ivuxolimab. The DNA for the CDR3 is TGTGCCAGCAGCTTAGTTGGGGGGACCGGGGAGCTGTTTTTT. This gives the protein CASSLVGGTGELFF.